This TCR beta chain was found in a study of breast tumors, draining lymph nodes, adjacent tissues (dated by TCRdb to 2016 to 2017). Background on the whole study: Breast cancer patients provided tumor, adjacent nontumor tissue and axillary lymph nodes, and the study compared the TCR beta repertoires across these three sources. In human breast cancer, the study set out to assess how tumor, surrounding tissue and draining lymph node repertoires relate to one another and whether T cells might be exchanged between them. The study at large found these results: A scenario in which most tumor T cells derive from the lymph node and then expand within tumor tissue was judged to be consistent with the data. Tumor T-cell repertoires showed less diversity than lymph node repertoires and more diversity than nontumor tissue repertoires, and tumor T-cell repertoires showed preferential V and J gene usage. The study presented the conclusion that tumor T cells originate in lymph nodes as consistent with a hypothesis, not as something directly demonstrated. In luminal-like breast cancer, tumor and nontumor tissue repertoires resembled each other significantly more than in basal-like breast cancer.

In the case of this clonotype: The antigen it recognizes is unknown. This may be a read error, as it is one base from a much larger clone.

Lymph node samples were obtained from the axillary draining lymph nodes of breast cancer patients. The germline V gene sets CDR1 to MRHNA and CDR2 to SNTAGT. The CDR3, from cysteine to phenylalanine, totals 16 residues. Kept here is only the CDR3 DNA, which spans 48 bases and is read in frame from base 1. Sequencing used an Illumina HiSeq 2000. Multiplex PCR amplification was used to generate the TCR beta chain libraries. The amplified TCR beta chain products were analyzed by high-throughput sequencing. TCRdb reprocessed the public reads (quality trimming at Q25 with fastp, clone calling with MiXCR) and kept in-frame beta chains. Rows matching on CDR3 protein sequence are summarized as one entry with the most common DNA and genes. In all, the sample holds about 100,000 distinct CDR3 sequences, and around 20% of those were seen once. The ten largest clones add up to roughly 1.2% of the sample.

Here the chain combines TRBV6-4 and TRBJ2-1; the D gene remains uncertain. The sample taken for sequencing was axillary lymph node tissue. The clonotype comes from a female donor with breast cancer. Some clones in this sample may be carry-over from other donors' samples. CDR3 reads: CTSSELVGHSYNEQFF. The nucleotides are TGTACCAGCAGTGAATTGGTTGGCCACTCCTACAATGAGCAGTTCTTC.